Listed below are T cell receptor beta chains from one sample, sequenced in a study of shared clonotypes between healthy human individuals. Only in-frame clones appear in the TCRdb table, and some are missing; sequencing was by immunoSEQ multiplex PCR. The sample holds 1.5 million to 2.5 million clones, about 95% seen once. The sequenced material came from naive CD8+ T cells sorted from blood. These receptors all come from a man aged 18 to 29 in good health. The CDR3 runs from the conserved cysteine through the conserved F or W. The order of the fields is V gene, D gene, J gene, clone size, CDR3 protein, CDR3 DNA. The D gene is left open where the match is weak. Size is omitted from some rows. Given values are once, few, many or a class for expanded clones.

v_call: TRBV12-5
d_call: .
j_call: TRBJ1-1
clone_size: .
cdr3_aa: CASGPAGGGTEAFF
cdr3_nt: TGTGCTAGTGGCCCCGCCGGGGGTGGCACTGAAGCTTTCTTT

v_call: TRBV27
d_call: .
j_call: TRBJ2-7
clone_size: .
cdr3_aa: CASSAQGILHYEQYF
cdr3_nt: TGTGCCAGCAGTGCCCAAGGGATTCTCCATTACGAGCAGTACTTC

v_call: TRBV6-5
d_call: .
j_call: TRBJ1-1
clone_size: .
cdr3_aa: CASSLRVHTEAFF
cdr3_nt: TGTGCCAGCAGCCTCAGGGTACACACTGAAGCTTTCTTT

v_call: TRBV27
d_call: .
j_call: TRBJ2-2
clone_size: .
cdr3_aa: CASSLLGAVNTGELFF
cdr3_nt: TGTGCCAGCAGTTTATTGGGAGCAGTCAACACCGGGGAGCTGTTTTTT

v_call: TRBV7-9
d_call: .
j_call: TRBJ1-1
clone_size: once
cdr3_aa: CASSLGGVNTEAFF
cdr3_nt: TGTGCCAGCAGCTTGGGGGGCGTGAACACTGAAGCTTTCTTT

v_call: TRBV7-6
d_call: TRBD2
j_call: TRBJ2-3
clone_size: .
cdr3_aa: CASSLGTSRYADTQYF
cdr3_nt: TGTGCCAGCAGCTTGGGGACTAGTCGATACGCAGATACGCAGTATTTT

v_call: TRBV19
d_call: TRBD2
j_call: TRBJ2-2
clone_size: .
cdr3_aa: CASGASGVTGELFF
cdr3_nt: TGTGCCTCAGGGGCTAGCGGGGTTACCGGGGAGCTGTTTTTT

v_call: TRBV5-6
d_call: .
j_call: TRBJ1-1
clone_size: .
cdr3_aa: CASSLGGGGTEAFF
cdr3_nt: TGTGCCAGCAGCTTGGGCGGTGGGGGCACTGAAGCTTTCTTT

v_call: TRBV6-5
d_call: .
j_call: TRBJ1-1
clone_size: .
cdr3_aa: CASSLDPDTEAFF
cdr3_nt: TGTGCCAGCAGTCTTGATCCGGACACTGAAGCTTTCTTT

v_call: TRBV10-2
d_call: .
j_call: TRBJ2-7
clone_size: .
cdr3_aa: CASRGADQTYEQYF
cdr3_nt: TGCGCCAGCAGGGGAGCTGACCAGACCTACGAGCAGTACTTC

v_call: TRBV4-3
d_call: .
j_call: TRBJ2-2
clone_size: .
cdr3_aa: CASSQVVGPGTGELFF
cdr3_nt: TGCGCCAGCAGCCAAGTCGTAGGGCCGGGTACCGGGGAGCTGTTTTTT

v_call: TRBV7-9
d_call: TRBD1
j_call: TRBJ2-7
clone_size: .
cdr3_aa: CAWDRGAEQYF
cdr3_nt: TGTGCCTGGGACAGGGGAGCCGAGCAGTACTTC

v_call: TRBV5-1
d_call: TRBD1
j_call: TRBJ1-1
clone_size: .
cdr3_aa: CASGWGTGSDQAFF
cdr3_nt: TGCGCCAGCGGCTGGGGGACAGGGTCCGATCAGGCTTTCTTT

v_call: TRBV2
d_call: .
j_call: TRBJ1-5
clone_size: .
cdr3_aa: CASADSPNQPQHF
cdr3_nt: TGTGCCAGCGCGGACAGTCCGAATCAGCCCCAGCATTTT

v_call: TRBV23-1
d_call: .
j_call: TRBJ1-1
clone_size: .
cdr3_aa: CPYEEQNTEAFF
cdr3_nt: TGCCCCTACGAGGAACAGAACACTGAAGCTTTCTTT

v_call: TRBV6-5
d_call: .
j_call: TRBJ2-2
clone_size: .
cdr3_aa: CASSSNTGELFF
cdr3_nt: TGTGCCAGCAGCTCCAACACCGGGGAGCTGTTTTTT

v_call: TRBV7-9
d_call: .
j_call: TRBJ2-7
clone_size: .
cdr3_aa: CASSLMGSTGPYEQYF
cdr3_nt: TGTGCCAGCAGCTTAATGGGGTCCACAGGCCCCTACGAGCAGTACTTC

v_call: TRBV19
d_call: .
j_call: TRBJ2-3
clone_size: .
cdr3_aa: CASSIGGASSTDTQYF
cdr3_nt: TGTGCCAGTAGTATAGGCGGGGCCTCTAGCACAGATACGCAGTATTTT

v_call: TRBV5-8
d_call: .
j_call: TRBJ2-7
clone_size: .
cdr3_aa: CASSPDVYEQYF
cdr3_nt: TGTGCCAGCAGCCCGGACGTATACGAGCAGTACTTC

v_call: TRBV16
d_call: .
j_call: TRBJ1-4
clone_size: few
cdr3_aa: CASSQSGGGRGEKLFF
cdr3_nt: TGTGCCAGCAGCCAATCTGGGGGCGGCCGAGGTGAAAAACTGTTTTTT

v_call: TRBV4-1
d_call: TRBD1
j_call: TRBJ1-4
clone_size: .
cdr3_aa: CASSQVRGQGDEKLFF
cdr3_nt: TGCGCCAGCAGCCAAGTCCGGGGACAGGGGGATGAAAAACTGTTTTTT

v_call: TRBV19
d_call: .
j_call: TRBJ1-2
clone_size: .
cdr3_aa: CAAGLGYGYTF
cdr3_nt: TGTGCCGCGGGCCTTGGCTATGGCTACACCTTC

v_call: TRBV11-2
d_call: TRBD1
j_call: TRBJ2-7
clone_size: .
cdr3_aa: CASSLATGGYYEQYF
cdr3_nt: TGTGCCAGCAGCTTAGCTACAGGGGGATACTACGAGCAGTACTTC

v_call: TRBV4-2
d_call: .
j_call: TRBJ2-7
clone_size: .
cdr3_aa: CASSQAYEQYF
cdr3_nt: TGTGCCAGCAGCCAAGCCTACGAGCAGTACTTC

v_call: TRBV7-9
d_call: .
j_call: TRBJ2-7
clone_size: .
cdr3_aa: CAVDRSYEQYF
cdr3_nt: TGTGCCGTAGACAGATCCTACGAGCAGTACTTC

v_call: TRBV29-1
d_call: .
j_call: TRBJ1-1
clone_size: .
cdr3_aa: CSVESAVNTEAFF
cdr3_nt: TGCAGCGTTGAGTCTGCAGTGAACACTGAAGCTTTCTTT

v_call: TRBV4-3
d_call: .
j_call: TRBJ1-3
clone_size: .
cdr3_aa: CASSQEADGLSGNTIYF
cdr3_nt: TGCGCCAGCAGCCAAGAAGCGGACGGACTCTCTGGAAACACCATATATTTT

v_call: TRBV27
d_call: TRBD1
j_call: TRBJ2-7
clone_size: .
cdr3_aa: CASSSGQENYEQYF
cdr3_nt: TGTGCCAGCAGTTCGGGACAGGAGAATTACGAGCAGTACTTC

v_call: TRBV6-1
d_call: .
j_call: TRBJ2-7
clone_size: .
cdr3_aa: CASRPLTGYEQYF
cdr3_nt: TGTGCCAGCAGGCCCTTGACAGGCTACGAGCAGTACTTC

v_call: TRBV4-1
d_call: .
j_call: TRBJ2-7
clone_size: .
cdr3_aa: CASSQTGGDYEQYF
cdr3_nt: TGCGCCAGCAGCCAAACCGGGGGTGATTACGAGCAGTACTTC

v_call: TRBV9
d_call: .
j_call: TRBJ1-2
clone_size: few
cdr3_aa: CASSVGGLDYGYTF
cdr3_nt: TGTGCCAGCAGCGTAGGGGGCTTGGACTATGGCTACACCTTC

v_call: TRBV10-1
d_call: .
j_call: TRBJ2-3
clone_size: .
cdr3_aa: CASSESVGDTQYF
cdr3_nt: TGCGCCAGCAGTGAGTCAGTGGGGGATACGCAGTATTTT

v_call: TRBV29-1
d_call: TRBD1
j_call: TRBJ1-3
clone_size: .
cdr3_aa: CSVEALGGQGAELSGNTIYF
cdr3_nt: TGCAGCGTTGAAGCCTTGGGGGGACAGGGGGCTGAACTCTCTGGAAACACCATATATTTT

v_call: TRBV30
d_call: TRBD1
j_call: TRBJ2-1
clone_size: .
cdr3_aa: CAWGTGNEQFF
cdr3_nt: TGTGCCTGGGGGACAGGGAATGAGCAGTTCTTC

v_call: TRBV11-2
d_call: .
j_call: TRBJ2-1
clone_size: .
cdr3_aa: CASSLDGGWAHNEQFF
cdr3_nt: TGTGCCAGCAGCTTAGACGGTGGCTGGGCCCACAATGAGCAGTTCTTC

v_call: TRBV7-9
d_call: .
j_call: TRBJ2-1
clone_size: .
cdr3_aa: CASSFLGSEQFF
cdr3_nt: TGTGCCAGCAGCTTCTTAGGATCCGAGCAGTTCTTC

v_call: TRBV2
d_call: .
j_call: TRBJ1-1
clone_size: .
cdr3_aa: CASSDGVNTEAFF
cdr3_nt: TGTGCCAGCAGTGATGGGGTGAACACTGAAGCTTTCTTT

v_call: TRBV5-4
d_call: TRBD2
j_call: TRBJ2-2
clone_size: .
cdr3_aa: CASSFMGGSTGELFF
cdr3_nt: TGTGCCAGCAGCTTTATGGGGGGGAGCACCGGGGAGCTGTTTTTT

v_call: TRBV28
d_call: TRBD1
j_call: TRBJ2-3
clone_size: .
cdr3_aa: CASSFPAGGEIDTQYF
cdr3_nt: TGTGCCAGCAGTTTTCCCGCAGGGGGCGAGATAGATACGCAGTATTTT

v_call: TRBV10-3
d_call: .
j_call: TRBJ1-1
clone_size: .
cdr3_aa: CAISASRGSEAFF
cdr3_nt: TGTGCCATCAGTGCCTCTAGAGGGAGTGAAGCTTTCTTT

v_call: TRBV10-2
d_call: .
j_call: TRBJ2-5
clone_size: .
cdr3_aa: CASSDRARETQYF
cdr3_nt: TGCGCCAGCAGTGATAGGGCGAGGGAGACCCAGTACTTC

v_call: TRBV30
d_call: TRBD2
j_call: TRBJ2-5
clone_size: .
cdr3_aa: CAWMRSASGKETQYF
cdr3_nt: TGTGCCTGGATGAGATCCGCTAGCGGGAAAGAGACCCAGTACTTC

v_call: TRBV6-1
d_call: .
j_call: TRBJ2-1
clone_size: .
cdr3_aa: CASSEHRGGYNEQFF
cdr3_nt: TGTGCCAGCAGTGAACATAGGGGAGGCTACAATGAGCAGTTCTTC

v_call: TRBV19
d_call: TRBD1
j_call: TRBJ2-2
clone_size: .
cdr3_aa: CASSGRTGRDTGELFF
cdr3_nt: TGTGCCAGTAGTGGGCGGACAGGGCGGGACACCGGGGAGCTGTTTTTT

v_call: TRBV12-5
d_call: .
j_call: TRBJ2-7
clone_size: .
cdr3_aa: CASGLVRGVGSEQYF
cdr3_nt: TGTGCTAGTGGTTTGGTACGCGGAGTTGGGTCCGAGCAGTACTTC

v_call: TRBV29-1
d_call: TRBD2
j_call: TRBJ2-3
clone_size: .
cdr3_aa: CSVYGGAEDTQYF
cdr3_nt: TGCAGCGTTTACGGGGGGGCTGAAGATACGCAGTATTTT

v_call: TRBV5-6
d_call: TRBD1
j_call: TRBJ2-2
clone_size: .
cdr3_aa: CASSFGTGVLTGELFF
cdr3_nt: TGTGCCAGCAGCTTTGGGACAGGGGTTTTAACCGGGGAGCTGTTTTTT

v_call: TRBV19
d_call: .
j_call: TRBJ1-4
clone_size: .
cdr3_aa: CATHGTDNEKLFF
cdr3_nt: TGTGCCACCCACGGGACGGATAATGAAAAACTGTTTTTT

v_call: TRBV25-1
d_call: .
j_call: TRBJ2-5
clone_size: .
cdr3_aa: CASSDPGDQYQETQYF
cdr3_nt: TGTGCCAGCAGTGATCCAGGGGATCAGTACCAAGAGACCCAGTACTTC

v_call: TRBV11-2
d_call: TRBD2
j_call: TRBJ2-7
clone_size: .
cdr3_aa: CASSLEPPSGSYEQYF
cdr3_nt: TGTGCCAGCAGCTTAGAACCCCCTAGCGGCTCCTACGAGCAGTACTTC

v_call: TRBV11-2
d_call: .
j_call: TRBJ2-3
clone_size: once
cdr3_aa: CASSLISTDTQYF
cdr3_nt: TGTGCCAGCAGCTTAATTAGCACAGATACGCAGTATTTT

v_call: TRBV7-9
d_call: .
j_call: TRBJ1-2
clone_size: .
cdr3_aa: CASSPPGQIYNYGYTF
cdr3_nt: TGTGCCAGCAGCCCGCCGGGGCAGATTTATAACTATGGCTACACCTTC

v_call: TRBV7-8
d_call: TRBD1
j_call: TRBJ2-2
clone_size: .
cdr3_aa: CASSEGTGDTGELFF
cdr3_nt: TGTGCCAGCAGCGAGGGGACAGGGGACACCGGGGAGCTGTTTTTT